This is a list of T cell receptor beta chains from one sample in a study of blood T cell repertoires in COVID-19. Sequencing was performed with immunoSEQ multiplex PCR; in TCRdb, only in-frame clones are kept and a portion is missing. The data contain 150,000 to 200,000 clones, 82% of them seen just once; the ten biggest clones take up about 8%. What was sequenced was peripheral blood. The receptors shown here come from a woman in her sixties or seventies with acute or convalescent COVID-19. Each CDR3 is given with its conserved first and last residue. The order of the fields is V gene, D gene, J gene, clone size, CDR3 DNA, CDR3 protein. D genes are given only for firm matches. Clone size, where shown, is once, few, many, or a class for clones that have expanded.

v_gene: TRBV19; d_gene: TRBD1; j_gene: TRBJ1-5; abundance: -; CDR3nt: TGTGCCAGTCTTCGGTCAGCCAGGGGGAGCAATCAGCCCCAGCATTTT; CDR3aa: CASLRSARGSNQPQHF
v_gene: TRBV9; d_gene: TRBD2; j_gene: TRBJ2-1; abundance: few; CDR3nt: TGTGCCAGCAGCGTACCCCGGGGGGGAGGATACAATGAGCAGTTCTTC; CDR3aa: CASSVPRGGGYNEQFF
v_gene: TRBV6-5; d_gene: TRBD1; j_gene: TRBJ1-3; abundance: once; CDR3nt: TGTGCCAGCAGTCGGGACAGCTCTGGAAACACCATATATTTT; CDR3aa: CASSRDSSGNTIYF
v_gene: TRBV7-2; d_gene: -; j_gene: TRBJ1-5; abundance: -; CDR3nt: TGTGCCAGCAGCTCGGGACCGGGGGGCAATCAGCCCCAGCATTTT; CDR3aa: CASSSGPGGNQPQHF
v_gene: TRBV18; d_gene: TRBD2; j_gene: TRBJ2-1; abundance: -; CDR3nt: TGTGCCAGCTCACCGACTAGCGGCCGCAATGAGCAGTTCTTC; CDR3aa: CASSPTSGRNEQFF
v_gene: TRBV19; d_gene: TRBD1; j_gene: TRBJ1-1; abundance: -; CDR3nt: TGTGCCAGTAGTCCTCGGGACAGCACTGAAGCTTTCTTT; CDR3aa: CASSPRDSTEAFF
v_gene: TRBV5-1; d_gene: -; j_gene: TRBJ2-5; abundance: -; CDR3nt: TGCGCCAGCAGCCGACATAGCGGAGAACAAGAGACCCAGTACTTC; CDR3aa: CASSRHSGEQETQYF
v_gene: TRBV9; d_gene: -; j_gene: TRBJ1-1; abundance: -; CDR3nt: TGTGCCAGCAGCACAATGAACACTGAAGCTTTCTTT; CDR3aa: CASSTMNTEAFF
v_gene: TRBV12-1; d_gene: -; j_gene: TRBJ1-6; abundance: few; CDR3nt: TGTGCCAGCACGCCTTTTCGCAGGGAAAATTCACCCCTCCACTTT; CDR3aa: CASTPFRRENSPLHF
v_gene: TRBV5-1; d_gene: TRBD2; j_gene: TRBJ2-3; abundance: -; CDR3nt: TGCGCCAGCAGCTGGACGGGGGGGCGAAACACAGATACGCAGTATTTT; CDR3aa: CASSWTGGRNTDTQYF